Given below is one TCR beta chain in context. Its antigen is still unknown. Sequencing used immunoSEQ multiplex PCR; TCRdb keeps in-frame clones, though not all of them. Of about 2.4 million clones in the sample, 80% to 95% are singletons; the top ten hold around 0.4%. This sample was included in a study of shared clonotypes between healthy human individuals. Germline CDR1 and CDR2: SGHTA and FQGNSA. V lost 3 bases to trimming and J lost 1 base, with 12 bases between them. The CDR3 has 15 amino acids. Whole-study findings and limits: In a handful of donors, around 5% of naive CD4 clonotypes appeared in common.

The sequencing input was naive CD4+ T cells from PBMCs. The subset denotes: CD45RA+ positively selected. The V and J genes are TRBV7-2 and TRBJ1-1; a weak D match, TRBD1 (5 bases). The sequence derives from a man between 18 and 29 years old in good health. Some clones in this sample may be carry-over from other donors' samples. The CDR3 sequence: CASSFTGTGNTEAFF. The CDR3 bases are TGTGCCAGCAGCTTCACCGGGACCGGGAACACTGAAGCTTTCTTT.